These 3 T cell receptor beta chains were all obtained from the same sample, sequenced in a study of OX40 agonist ivuxolimab in advanced cancers. Using immunoSEQ multiplex PCR, the repertoire was profiled, and TCRdb retains in-frame clones only, with some absent. This sample carries tens of thousands of clones, about 86% of them seen once, and the ten largest clones take approximately 1%. The sample here was CD4+ or CD8+ T cells sorted from blood, taken in a trial of the OX40 agonist ivuxolimab. The receptor source for this set is an adult with an advanced solid tumor such as melanoma, head and neck, liver or kidney cancer.

The genes are TRBV5-1 and TRBJ2-5; TRBD1 matches at 9 bases. There are 15 residues in the CDR3. Per the germline V gene, CDR1 is SGHRS and CDR2 is YFSETQ. Trimming took 4 bases from V and 1 from J; bases not matched to a gene: 5. In DNA form, the CDR3 reads TGCGCCAGCAGCCAGGGGGGACAGGGCCAAGAGACCCAGTACTTC. As protein: CASSQGGQGQETQYF. The full variable domain, with the rest looked up from reference TRBV5-1 and TRBJ2-5, is KAGVTQTPRYLIKTRGQQVTLSCSPISGHRSVSWYQQTPGQGLQFLFEYFSETQRNKGNFPGRFSGRQFSNSRSEMNVSTLELGDSALYLCASSQGGQGQETQYFGPGTRLLVL.

V and J are TRBV7-8 and TRBJ2-1, with D hard to call. The CDR3 contains 12 residues. V was shortened by 5 bases and J by 4 bases, with 6 bases between the two germline ends. Germline V gene data show CDR1 as SGHVS and CDR2 as FQNEAQ. For the CDR3, the DNA is TGTGCCAGCAGCGCCAGTTACAATGAGCAGTTCTTC. Translated, it gives CASSASYNEQFF.

V is TRBV7-9 and J is TRBJ1-6, with D possibly matching TRBD1 (6 bases). The V end lost 3 bases, the J end lost 3 bases, and 9 bases lay between the germline ends. The CDR3 contains 15 residues. Germline V gives CDR1 SEHNR, CDR2 FQNEAQ (reference sequence). The CDR3 sequence: CASSFRDNYNSPLHF. CDR3 nucleotide sequence: TGTGCCAGCAGCTTTCGGGACAACTATAATTCACCCCTCCACTTT. The whole variable domain, remainder taken from reference TRBV7-9 and TRBJ1-6, is DTGVSQNPRHKITKRGQNVTFRCDPISEHNRLYWYRQTLGQGPEFLTYFQNEAQLEKSRLLSDRFSAERPKGSFSTLEIQRTEQGDSAMYLCASSFRDNYNSPLHFGNGTRLTVT.